The 32 T cell receptor beta chains below were found in one sample sequenced in a study of monozygotic twins with inflammatory bowel disease. Using the 5' RACE reads, TCRdb records one entry per CDR3 protein without DNA. The listing contains 300,000 to 350,000 distinct CDR3 sequences. What was sequenced was blood. Receptors originate from a human donor with ulcerative colitis or Crohn's disease, or a healthy co-twin of an affected twin (not recorded which).

The CDR3 here is CASSNNLYGYTF. J is TRBJ1-2 and V is TRBV7-9. CDR3 length equals 12 residues. Germline V gene sequence: CDR1 SEHNR, CDR2 FQNEAQ (reference sequence).

The V call is TRBV28, the J call TRBJ1-6; the D call from TCRdb, TRBD1, cannot be confirmed without DNA. This CDR3 is built from 16 residues. Germline V gives CDR1 MDHEN, CDR2 SYDVKM. The CDR3 here is CASSFLPVFYNSPLHF.

The chain is built from TRBV5-1 and TRBJ1-1; as DNA is missing, the TRBD1 call by TCRdb cannot be tested. The CDR3 consists of 15 residues. Germline values: CDR1 SGHRS, CDR2 YFSETQ. The CDR3 sequence: CASSLGTGGGTEAFF.

The chain has TRBV11-3 and TRBJ2-1; TCRdb's D call of TRBD1 is untestable without DNA. Germline V gene lookup returns CDR1 SGHNT and CDR2 YENEEA. This CDR3 has 15 residues. This CDR3 is CASSLNGQGYNEQFF.

V and J are TRBV19 and TRBJ1-4. The germline V gene encodes CDR1 LNHDA and CDR2 SQIVND (reference sequence). CDR3 size: 14 residues. CDR3 sequence: CASKNYTANEKLFF.

The gene calls are TRBV14 and TRBJ2-4; TCRdb designates TRBD1, a call that cannot be tested without DNA. Germline V gene lookup returns CDR1 SGHDN and CDR2 FVKESK. The CDR3 has 16 residues. CDR3 sequence: CASSLLTGSAKNIQYF.

J is TRBJ2-5 and V is TRBV5-1; TCRdb indicates TRBD1, and absent DNA this call remains unverified. Germline CDR1 and CDR2: SGHRS and YFSETQ. The CDR3 has 15 residues. CDR3 protein: CASSLTGGSGETQYF. The variable domain in full, with the rest retrieved from reference TRBV5-1 and TRBJ2-5, is KAGVTQTPRYLIKTRGQQVTLSCSPISGHRSVSWYQQTPGQGLQFLFEYFSETQRNKGNFPGRFSGRQFSNSRSEMNVSTLELGDSALYLCASSLTGGSGETQYFGPGTRLLVL.

J is TRBJ2-7 and V is TRBV20-1; no DNA is available, so the TRBD1 call from TCRdb remains unchecked. The CDR3 has 11 residues. Looked up from germline, CDR1 is DFQATT and CDR2 is SNEGSKA (reference sequence). The CDR3 here is CSVKGAYEQYF.

The chain is built from TRBV20-1 and TRBJ1-2; lacking DNA, the TRBD1 call made by TCRdb goes unchecked. There are 13 residues in the CDR3. The germline CDR1 and CDR2 sequences are DFQATT and SNEGSKA (reference sequence). CDR3 in amino acids: CSARSGQNYGYTF.

The chain employs TRBV20-1 and TRBJ2-4; TCRdb indicates TRBD2, and absent DNA this call remains unverified. The CDR3 is made up of 14 amino acids. Germline V gene lookup returns CDR1 DFQATT and CDR2 SNEGSKA (reference sequence). The CDR3 sequence: CSASPTAGVNIQYF.

This rearrangement joins TRBV12-3 or TRBV12-4 to TRBJ1-1; TCRdb indicates TRBD1, and absent DNA this call remains unverified. The CDR3 is 15 amino acids. CDR3 sequence: CASSLGQGENTEAFF.

The chain employs TRBV29-1 and TRBJ2-3. CDR1 SQVTM and CDR2 ANQGSEA come from the germline V gene. The CDR3 has 13 residues. The CDR3 here is CSVEGSSPDTQYF.

This CDR3 is CASSIRPGLATDTQYF. The chain couples TRBV7-9 to TRBJ2-3; absent DNA, TCRdb's TRBD1 call cannot be checked. CDR1 and CDR2 (germline): SEHNR, FQNEAQ (reference sequence). This CDR3 is 16 amino acids long.

The chain couples TRBV7-2 to TRBJ2-7; the TRBD1 assignment by TCRdb is unverifiable without DNA. This CDR3 is 13 amino acids long. Germline CDR1 is SGHTA and CDR2 is FQGNSA. The chain's CDR3 is CASRLRGFHEQYF.

The V and J genes are TRBV6-5 and TRBJ1-1; the D call of TRBD1 rests on TCRdb alone, since no DNA is present to check it. The CDR3 loop spans 15 amino acids. Germline V CDR1 and CDR2: MNHEY, SVGAGI. The CDR3 loop reads CASSYSNGGVTEAFF.

This chain links TRBV20-1 with TRBJ2-5; the TCRdb call, TRBD2, lacks DNA for checking. CDR1 is DFQATT, CDR2 SNEGSKA, per germline (reference sequence). This CDR3 has 13 residues. The CDR3 region is CSARGTGLGPSHF.

The chain combines TRBV7-9 with TRBJ2-1; TCRdb reports TRBD2, a call that lacks DNA to check it against. Germline V CDR1 and CDR2: SEHNR, FQNEAQ (reference sequence). This CDR3 has 15 residues. The CDR3 protein is CASSFGGRAENEQFF.

The chain couples TRBV24-1 to TRBJ2-3; lacking DNA, the TRBD2 call made by TCRdb goes unchecked. This CDR3 is built from 14 residues. Germline V gene data show CDR1 as KGHDR and CDR2 as SFDVKD. The CDR3: CATSDSEGFGTQYF.

Here the CDR3 reads CSAREARQDQETQYF. V and J are TRBV20-1 and TRBJ2-5. Germline CDR1 is DFQATT and CDR2 is SNEGSKA (reference sequence). The CDR3 is 15 residues long.

The chain recombines TRBV5-1 with TRBJ1-5; the TCRdb D gene call, TRBD1, has no DNA to confirm it. The CDR3 runs to 13 residues. The germline gives CDR1 SGHRS, CDR2 YFSETQ. The CDR3 loop reads CASSPGPGQLQHF.

V and J are TRBV4-3 and TRBJ2-7; the TCRdb D gene call, TRBD1, has no DNA to confirm it. From germline, CDR1 is LGHNA and CDR2 YSLEER. CDR3 length: 14 amino acids. The CDR3 spells CASGRGGLAHEQYF.

The chain employs TRBV3-1 and TRBJ2-1; no DNA is available, so the TRBD1 call from TCRdb remains unchecked. Germline CDR1 LGHDT, CDR2 YNNKEL (reference sequence). The CDR3 is 15 residues long. CDR3 amino acids: CASSQDMGGYNEQFF.

The rearrangement uses TRBV20-1 and TRBJ1-2; TCRdb's D call of TRBD1 is untestable without DNA. CDR1 DFQATT and CDR2 SNEGSKA come from the germline V gene (reference sequence). The CDR3 loop spans 13 amino acids. CDR3: CSARDHGAKGYTF.

The chain is built from TRBV27 and TRBJ2-3; absent DNA, TCRdb's TRBD1 call cannot be checked. From germline, CDR1 is MNHEY and CDR2 SMNVEV (reference sequence). The CDR3 is 16 amino acids. The CDR3 loop reads CASSSPGGERTDTQYF.

The chain couples TRBV7-2 to TRBJ2-1; TCRdb selects TRBD2, and the lack of DNA leaves this call unchecked. Germline V gene lookup returns CDR1 SGHTA and CDR2 FQGNSA. The CDR3 runs to 16 residues. CDR3 protein: CASSLVGTSGSNEQFF.

This chain uses TRBV20-1 with TRBJ2-7; there is no DNA to check the TCRdb D call of TRBD1. Looked up from germline, CDR1 is DFQATT and CDR2 is SNEGSKA (reference sequence). This CDR3 is built from 15 residues. CDR3 loop: CSAPPSWPSTSEQYF.

The V gene is TRBV4-3, the J gene TRBJ2-3. The CDR3 runs 17 residues. Germline lookup yields CDR1 LGHNA and CDR2 YSLEER. This CDR3 is CASSQDRGSTGTDTQYF.

CDR3 region: CASFRSNYGYTF. The chain links TRBV6-2 or TRBV6-3 to TRBJ1-2. Per the germline V gene, CDR1 is MNHEY and CDR2 is SVGEGT. There are 12 residues in the CDR3.

The chain combines TRBV7-9 with TRBJ1-2. Per germline, CDR1 SEHNR and CDR2 FQNEAQ (reference sequence). The CDR3 covers 15 residues. CDR3 in amino acids: CASSRTTSGRDGYTF.

V is TRBV5-1 and J is TRBJ2-3; TCRdb's assignment of TRBD2 cannot be checked, as there is no DNA. The germline CDR1 and CDR2 sequences are SGHRS and YFSETQ. The CDR3 consists of 15 residues. The CDR3 here is CASSLLAGETDTQYF. Complete variable domain (other parts from reference TRBV5-1 and TRBJ2-3): KAGVTQTPRYLIKTRGQQVTLSCSPISGHRSVSWYQQTPGQGLQFLFEYFSETQRNKGNFPGRFSGRQFSNSRSEMNVSTLELGDSALYLCASSLLAGETDTQYFGPGTRLTVL.

This CDR3 is CASSLAQRSGRLSGANVLTF. J is TRBJ2-6 and V is TRBV11-1; there is no DNA to check the TCRdb D call of TRBD2. This CDR3 comprises 20 residues. The germline gives CDR1 SGHAT, CDR2 FQDESV (reference sequence).

This chain connects TRBV6-1 to TRBJ1-1; the D gene TCRdb calls, TRBD1, cannot be checked with no DNA. CDR3 length equals 14 residues. The germline gives CDR1 MNHNS, CDR2 SASEGT. CDR3 amino acids: CASSEWAGDTEAFF.